This T cell receptor (beta chain) stems from a study of T cells in Graves' hyperthyroidism and ophthalmopathy. The wider study: Sampling of peripheral blood happened at initial diagnosis, prior to any treatment.

Using RNA transcripts as the source, TCR beta CDR3 regions were amplified. The study used the HTBI primer set for a first-round RT-PCR of the TCR CDR3. TCRdb re-called the multiplex PCR reads with MiXCR, one entry per CDR3 protein. The repertoire consists of 700,000 or so distinct CDR3 sequences, with about 14% occurring once and the leading ten covering around an eighth. A few counts support this clonotype. Antigen specificity is unknown. The diagnoses drew upon clinical symptoms, serum thyroxine and TRAb, thyroid ultrasound and orbital computed tomography. The PBMCs studied were ones that came from 9 to 10 ml fresh peripheral blood. Findings of the study overall: A 13 V-J signature model discriminated ophthalmopathy versus stable hyperthyroidism.

Germline CDR1 LNHDA, CDR2 SQIVND (reference sequence). Trimming removed 2 bases from V and 4 bases from J; junction bases left unmatched: 6. This CDR3 is 16 amino acids long. This clonotype originated in a woman in her forties or fifties with Graves' ophthalmopathy. The J gene is TRBJ2-3, the V gene TRBV19, with 10 bases aligning to TRBD2. Source material: blood. The CDR3 protein is CASSIHPAGGSDTQYF. DNA for the CDR3: TGTGCCAGTAGTATACATCCAGCGGGAGGGTCAGATACGCAGTATTTT.